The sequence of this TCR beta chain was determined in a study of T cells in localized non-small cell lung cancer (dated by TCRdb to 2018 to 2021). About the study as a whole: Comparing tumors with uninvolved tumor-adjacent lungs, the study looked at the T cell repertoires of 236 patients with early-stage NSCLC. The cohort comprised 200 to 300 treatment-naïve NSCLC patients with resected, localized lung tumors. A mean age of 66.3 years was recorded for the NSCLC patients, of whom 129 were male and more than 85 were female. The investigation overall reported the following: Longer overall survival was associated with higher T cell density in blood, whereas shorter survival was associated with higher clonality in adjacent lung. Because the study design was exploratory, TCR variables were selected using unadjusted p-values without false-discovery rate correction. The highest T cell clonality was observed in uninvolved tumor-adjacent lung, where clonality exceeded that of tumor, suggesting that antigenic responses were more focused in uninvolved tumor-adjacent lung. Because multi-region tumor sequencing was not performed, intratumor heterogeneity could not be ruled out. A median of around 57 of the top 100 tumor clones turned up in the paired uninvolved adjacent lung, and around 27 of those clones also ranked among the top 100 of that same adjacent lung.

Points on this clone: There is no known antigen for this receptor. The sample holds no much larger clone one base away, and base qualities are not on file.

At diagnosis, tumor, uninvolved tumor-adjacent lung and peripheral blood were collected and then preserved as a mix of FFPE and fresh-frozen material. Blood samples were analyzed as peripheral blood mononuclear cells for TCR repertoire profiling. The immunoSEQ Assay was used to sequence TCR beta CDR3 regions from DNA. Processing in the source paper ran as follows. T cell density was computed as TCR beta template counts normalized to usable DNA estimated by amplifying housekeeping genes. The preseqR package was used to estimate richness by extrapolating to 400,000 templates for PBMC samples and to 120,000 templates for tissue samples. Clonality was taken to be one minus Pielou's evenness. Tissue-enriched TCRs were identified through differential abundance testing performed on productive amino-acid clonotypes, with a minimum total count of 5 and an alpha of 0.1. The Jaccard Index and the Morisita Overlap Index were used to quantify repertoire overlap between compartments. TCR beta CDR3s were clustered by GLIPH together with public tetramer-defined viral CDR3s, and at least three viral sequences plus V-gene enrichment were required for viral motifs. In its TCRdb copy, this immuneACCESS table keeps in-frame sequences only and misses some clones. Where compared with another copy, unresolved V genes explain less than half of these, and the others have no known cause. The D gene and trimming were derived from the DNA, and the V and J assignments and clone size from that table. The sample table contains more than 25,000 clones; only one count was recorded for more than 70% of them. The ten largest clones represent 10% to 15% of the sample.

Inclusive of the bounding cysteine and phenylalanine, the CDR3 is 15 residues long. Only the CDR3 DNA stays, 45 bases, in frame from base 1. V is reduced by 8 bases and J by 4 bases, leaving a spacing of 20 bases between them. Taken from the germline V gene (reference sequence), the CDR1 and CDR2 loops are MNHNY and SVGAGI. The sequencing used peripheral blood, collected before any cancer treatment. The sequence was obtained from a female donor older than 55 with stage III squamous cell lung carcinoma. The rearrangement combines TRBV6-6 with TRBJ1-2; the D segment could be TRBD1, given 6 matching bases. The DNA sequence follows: TGTGCCAGCCGGGGAACGGGACATACGTCCTATGGCTACACCTTC. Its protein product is CASRGTGHTSYGYTF.